The sequence of this T cell receptor beta chain was determined in a study of OX40 agonist ivuxolimab in advanced cancers. Study in general: The dose-escalation cohort was over 65% male, with a mean age of around 54 years, ranging roughly 20 to 80. Three patients responded partially, comprising one with hepatocellular carcinoma and two with cutaneous melanoma. Study-wide points: The mean number of expanded clones was higher in CD8+ T cells than in CD4+. In the 0.1 to 3.0 mg/kg range, CD4+ and CD8+ blood T cells had expanded clonally by week 6.

Note on this clone: Its antigen is currently unknown.

TCRdb's copy holds only in-frame clones and misses some; the assay was immunoSEQ multiplex PCR. The sample shows almost 70,000 clones, more than 70% of them seen only once. CDR3 length: 15 residues. Germline V gene sequence: CDR1 SGHRS, CDR2 YFSETQ. V shed 1 base and J shed 2 bases, with 11 bases lying between them. The genes are TRBV5-1 and TRBJ2-3, with D perhaps TRBD1 (5 bases). The source material was CD4+ or CD8+ T cells sorted from blood, sampled in a trial of the OX40 agonist ivuxolimab. The TCR was taken from an adult with an advanced solid tumor such as melanoma, head and neck, liver or kidney cancer. In DNA, the CDR3 is TGCGCCAGCAGCTTGCTACAGGAACCCACAGATACGCAGTATTTT. Translation gives CASSLLQEPTDTQYF.